The 12 T cell receptor beta chains below all came from one sample that was sequenced in a study of shared clonotypes between healthy human individuals. Positively selected for CCR7, the CD45RO-negative cells used as naive CD8 cells excluded terminally differentiated effector memory CD45RA+ cells. Sequencing used immunoSEQ multiplex PCR; TCRdb keeps in-frame clones, though not all of them. The table has around 2,000,000 clones, roughly 94% seen once. The sample consisted of naive CD8+ T cells sorted from blood. These receptors came from a man in his late teens or twenties in good health.

The genes are TRBV28 and TRBJ2-5, with D maybe TRBD1 (5 bases). This CDR3 is 15 amino acids long. Germline CDR1 reads MDHEN; CDR2 reads SYDVKM. V lost 2 bases and J lost 1, with 11 bases in between. The CDR3 loop is CASSLGASPQETQYF. CDR3 sequence (DNA): TGTGCCAGCAGTTTAGGGGCCTCCCCCCAAGAGACCCAGTACTTC.

The count of this clone is one. J is TRBJ2-1 and V is TRBV27; TRBD2 matches 8 bases. Losses at the gene ends were 5 bases for V and 3 bases for J; bases not matched to a gene: 9. The CDR3 sequence is 16 residues long. From germline, CDR1 is MNHEY and CDR2 SMNVEV (reference sequence). The CDR3 sequence is CASSTIAGKLYNEQFF. The DNA of the CDR3 is TGTGCCAGCAGTACCATAGCGGGGAAACTCTACAATGAGCAGTTCTTC.

This rearrangement joins TRBV28 to TRBJ1-3, with D perhaps matching TRBD1 (6 bases). Germline CDR1 is MDHEN and CDR2 is SYDVKM. V shed 6 bases and J shed 4 bases, with 19 bases lying between them. The CDR3 length is 16 residues. CDR3: CASSAGATGHGNTIYF. DNA for the CDR3: TGTGCCAGCAGCGCTGGGGCAACAGGGCACGGAAACACCATATATTTT.

The chain couples TRBV5-1 to TRBJ1-1; D possibly corresponds to TRBD1 (5 bases). The germline V gene has CDR1 SGHRS and CDR2 YFSETQ. This CDR3 has 13 amino acids. Trimming stripped 4 bases from V and 1 base from J, with 8 bases between. The CDR3 loop is CASSKGPNTEAFF. CDR3 nucleotides: TGCGCCAGCAGCAAGGGACCGAACACTGAAGCTTTCTTT.

The V gene is TRBV4-1, the J gene TRBJ2-7; tentatively, D is TRBD1 or TRBD2 (6 bases each). This CDR3 comprises 17 residues. Germline V gene sequence: CDR1 MGHRA, CDR2 YSYEKL. V lost 3 bases to trimming and J lost 2 bases, with 20 bases between them. Written as DNA, the CDR3 is TGCGCCAGCAGCCACCTTGGGGGGCTCTCTACCCCCTACGAGCAGTACTTC. Translated, it gives CASSHLGGLSTPYEQYF.

Here the CDR3 DNA reads TGTGCCAGCAGCTCTTCTAGCGAAAATCTGCGCGATGAGCAGTTCTTC. Protein: CASSSSSENLRDEQFF. The chain uses TRBV7-9 and TRBJ2-1, with D possibly TRBD2 on 6 matching bases. The CDR3 loop spans 16 amino acids. Deletions cut 4 bases from V and 8 bases from J, with 21 bases between. In germline, CDR1 is SEHNR, CDR2 FQNEAQ (reference sequence).

In DNA form, the CDR3 reads TGTGCCAGCAGTTTCACGGACAGGGGACACGAGCAGTACTTC. The encoded protein is CASSFTDRGHEQYF. The V gene is TRBV27, the J gene TRBJ2-7; 9 bases match TRBD1. This CDR3 contains 14 residues. V shed 3 bases, J shed 5 bases, and the junction held 5 bases outside the gene matches. Germline V CDR1 and CDR2: MNHEY, SMNVEV (reference sequence).

The chain uses TRBV7-9 and TRBJ2-6; D gene ambiguous. This CDR3 region has 17 residues. The V gene lost 2 bases and the J gene lost 2 bases, with 13 bases spanning the gap. The germline V gene encodes CDR1 SEHNR and CDR2 FQNEAQ (reference sequence). This CDR3 is CASSLFGEFAGANVLTF. The DNA of the CDR3 is TGTGCCAGCAGCTTATTTGGGGAATTCGCTGGGGCCAACGTCCTGACTTTC.

V and J are TRBV14 and TRBJ1-2; tentatively, D is TRBD1 (5 bases). The CDR3 runs 15 residues. Germline CDR1 and CDR2: SGHDN and FVKESK. V was cut by 0 bases and J by 8 bases, with 16 bases left in between. The CDR3 sequence is CASSQESQGVRGYTF. In DNA, the CDR3 is TGTGCCAGCAGCCAAGAGAGTCAGGGAGTGAGGGGCTACACCTTC.

This clone was seen only once. This sequence joins TRBV6-6 and TRBJ2-2; perhaps TRBD1 as D (6 bases). This CDR3 comprises 12 residues. CDR1 and CDR2 from the germline V gene are MNHNY and SVGAGI (reference sequence). The V end lost 7 bases, the J end lost 5 bases, and 8 bases lay between the germline ends. CDR3: CASITGTGELFF. CDR3 coding DNA: TGTGCCAGCATAACAGGGACCGGGGAGCTGTTTTTT.

The gene calls are TRBV5-1 and TRBJ2-7; 7 bases line up with TRBD2. Germline V gene sequence: CDR1 SGHRS, CDR2 YFSETQ. The CDR3 runs to 13 residues. Trimming took 4 bases from V and 6 from J; bases not matched to a gene: 7. CDR3: CASSPSGVSEQYF. Written as DNA, the CDR3 is TGCGCCAGCAGCCCGAGCGGGGTGTCCGAGCAGTACTTC.

J is TRBJ2-2 and V is TRBV10-2; the match to TRBD2 covers 7 bases. The length of the CDR3 is 17 residues. Losses at the gene ends were 10 bases for V and 0 bases for J; bases not matched to a gene: 14. Germline V gene sequence: CDR1 WSHSY, CDR2 SAAADI. The DNA of the CDR3 is TGCGCCACCGCCGGGCTAGCGGCATCTACGAACACCGGGGAGCTGTTTTTT. Amino acid sequence: CATAGLAASTNTGELFF.